This TCR beta chain was identified in a study of OX40 agonist ivuxolimab in advanced cancers. As for the study in general: Previous treatment with anti-PD-1, anti-PD-L1 or anti-CTLA-4 therapy was allowed; 35% to 50% had received some. Findings of the study overall: The CD4+ and CD8+ T cells in the blood had expanded clonally by week 6 at 0.1 to 3.0 mg/kg.

V lost 5 bases to trimming and J lost 2 bases, with 14 bases between them. The CDR3 totals 15 residues. Germline loops: CDR1 MDHEN, CDR2 SYDVKM. For this clone: Its antigen is unidentified.

The assay was immunoSEQ multiplex PCR, and TCRdb's table has in-frame clones only and misses some. The profile shows about 17,000 clones, about 86% of them singletons. Source: CD4+ or CD8+ T cells sorted from blood, taken in a trial of the OX40 agonist ivuxolimab. This rearrangement joins TRBV28 to TRBJ2-3; D is possibly TRBD1 (6 bases). This receptor was obtained from an adult with an advanced solid tumor such as melanoma, head and neck, liver or kidney cancer. CDR3 sequence reads: CASSPSRGNTDTQYF. In nucleotides, the CDR3 is TGTGCCAGCAGTCCCTCGAGGGGGAACACAGATACGCAGTATTTT. The entire variable domain, with the rest obtained from reference TRBV28 and TRBJ2-3, is as follows: DVKVTQSSRYLVKRTGEKVFLECVQDMDHENMFWYRQDPGLGLRLIYFSYDVKMKEKGDIPEGYSVSREKKERFSLILESASTNQTSMYLCASSPSRGNTDTQYFGPGTRLTVL.